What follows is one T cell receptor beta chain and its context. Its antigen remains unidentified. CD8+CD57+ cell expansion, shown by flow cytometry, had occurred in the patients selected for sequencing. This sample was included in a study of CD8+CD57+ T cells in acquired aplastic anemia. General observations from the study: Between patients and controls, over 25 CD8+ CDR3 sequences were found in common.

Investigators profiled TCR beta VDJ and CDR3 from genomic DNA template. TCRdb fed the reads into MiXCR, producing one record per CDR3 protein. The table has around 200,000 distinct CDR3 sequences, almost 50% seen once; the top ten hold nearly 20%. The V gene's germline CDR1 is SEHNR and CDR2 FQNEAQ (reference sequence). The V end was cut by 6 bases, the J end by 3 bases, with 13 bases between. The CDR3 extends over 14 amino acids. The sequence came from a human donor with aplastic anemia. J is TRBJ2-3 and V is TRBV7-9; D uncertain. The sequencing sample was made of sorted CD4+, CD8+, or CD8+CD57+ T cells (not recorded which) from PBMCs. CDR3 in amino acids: CASSDGATTDTQYF. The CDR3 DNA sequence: TGTGCCAGCAGTGACGGCGCTACTACAGATACGCAGTATTTT.